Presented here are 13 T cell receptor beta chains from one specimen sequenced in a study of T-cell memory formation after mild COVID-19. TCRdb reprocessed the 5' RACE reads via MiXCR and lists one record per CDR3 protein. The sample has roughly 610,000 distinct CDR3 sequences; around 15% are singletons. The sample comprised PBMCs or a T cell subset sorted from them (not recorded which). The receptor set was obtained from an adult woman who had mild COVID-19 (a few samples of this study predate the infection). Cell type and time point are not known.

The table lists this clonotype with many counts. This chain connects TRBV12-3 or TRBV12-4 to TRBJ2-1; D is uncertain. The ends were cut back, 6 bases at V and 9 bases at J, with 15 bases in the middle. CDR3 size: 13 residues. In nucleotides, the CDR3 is TGTGCCAGCAGCATTTGGTTAGCCGGTGAGCAGTTCTTC. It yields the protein CASSIWLAGEQFF.

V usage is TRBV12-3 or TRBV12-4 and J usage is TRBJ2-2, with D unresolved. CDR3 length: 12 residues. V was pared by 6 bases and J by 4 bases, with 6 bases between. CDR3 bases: TGTGCCAGCAGACAGTTCACCGGGGAGCTGTTTTTT. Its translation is CASRQFTGELFF.

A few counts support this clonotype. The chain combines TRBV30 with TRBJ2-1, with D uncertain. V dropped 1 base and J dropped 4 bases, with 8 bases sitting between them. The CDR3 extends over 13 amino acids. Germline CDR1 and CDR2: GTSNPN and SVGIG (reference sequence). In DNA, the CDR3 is TGTGCCTGGAGTGGGGTCATTTACAATGAGCAGTTCTTC. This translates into CAWSGVIYNEQFF.

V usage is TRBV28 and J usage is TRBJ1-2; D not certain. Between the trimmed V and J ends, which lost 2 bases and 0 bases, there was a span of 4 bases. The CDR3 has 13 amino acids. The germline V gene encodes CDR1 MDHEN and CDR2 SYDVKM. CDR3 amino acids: CASSLKANYGYTF. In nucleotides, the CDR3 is TGTGCCAGCAGTTTAAAGGCTAACTATGGCTACACCTTC.

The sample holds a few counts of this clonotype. The CDR3 DNA follows: TGTGCCAGCAGCTTAGGTGTCAGGGGGAACACAGATACGCAGTATTTT. It encodes CASSLGVRGNTDTQYF. The rearrangement uses TRBV7-3 and TRBJ2-3; TRBD1 agrees at 7 bases. The V gene end was trimmed by 2 bases and the J gene end by 2 bases; junction bases not matched to a gene: 7. This CDR3 has 16 residues. Germline CDR1 SGHTA, CDR2 FQGTGA. The whole variable domain, remainder taken from reference TRBV7-3 and TRBJ2-3, is GAGVSQTPSNKVTEKGKYVELRCDPISGHTALYWYRQSLGQGPEFLIYFQGTGAADDSGLPNDRFFAVRPEGSVSTLKIQRTERGDSAVYLCASSLGVRGNTDTQYFGPGTRLTVL.

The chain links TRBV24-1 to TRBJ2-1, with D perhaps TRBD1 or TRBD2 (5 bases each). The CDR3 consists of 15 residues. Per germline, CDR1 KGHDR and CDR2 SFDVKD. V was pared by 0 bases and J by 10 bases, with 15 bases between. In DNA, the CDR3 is TGTGCCACCAGTGATTTGCCCGGGACCAAAGACGAGCAGTTCTTC. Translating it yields CATSDLPGTKDEQFF.

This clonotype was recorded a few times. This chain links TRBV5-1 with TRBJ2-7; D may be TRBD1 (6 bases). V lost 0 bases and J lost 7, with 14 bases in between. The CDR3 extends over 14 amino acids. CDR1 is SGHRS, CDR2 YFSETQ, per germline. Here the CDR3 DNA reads TGCGCCAGCAGCTTGGTCCCCGGGACACCAGAGCAGTACTTC. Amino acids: CASSLVPGTPEQYF.

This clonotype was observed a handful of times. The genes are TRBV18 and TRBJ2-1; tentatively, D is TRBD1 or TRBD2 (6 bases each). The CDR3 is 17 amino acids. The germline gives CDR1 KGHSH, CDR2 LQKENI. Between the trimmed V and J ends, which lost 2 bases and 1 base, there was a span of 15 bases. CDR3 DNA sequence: TGTGCCAGCTCACCAAGCGCCCTAGGGGGGTCCTACAATGAGCAGTTCTTC. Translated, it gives CASSPSALGGSYNEQFF.

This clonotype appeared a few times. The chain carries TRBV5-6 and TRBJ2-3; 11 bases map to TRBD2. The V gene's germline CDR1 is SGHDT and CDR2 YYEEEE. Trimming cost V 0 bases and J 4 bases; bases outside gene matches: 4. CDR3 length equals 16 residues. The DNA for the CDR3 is TGTGCCAGCAGCTTGGAGACTAGCGGGATATCAGATACGCAGTATTTT. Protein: CASSLETSGISDTQYF.

CDR3: CASSQWTAYEQYF. The CDR3 bases are TGCGCCAGCAGCCAATGGACAGCCTACGAGCAGTACTTC. V gene TRBV4-3 combines with J gene TRBJ2-7; possible D gene TRBD1, 6 bases. This CDR3 has 13 amino acids. CDR1 LGHNA and CDR2 YSLEER come from the germline V gene. Trimming left V 2 bases short and J 2 bases short, with 7 bases between.

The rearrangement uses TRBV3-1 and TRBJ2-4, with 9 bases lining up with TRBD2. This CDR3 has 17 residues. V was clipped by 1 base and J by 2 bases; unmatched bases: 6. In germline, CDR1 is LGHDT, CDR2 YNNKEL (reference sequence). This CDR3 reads CASSQGLAGRSKNIQYF. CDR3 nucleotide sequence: TGTGCCAGCAGCCAAGGGCTAGCGGGGCGGTCCAAAAACATTCAGTACTTC.

The CDR3 region is CSAKDGAGELFF. The CDR3 nucleotides read TGCAGTGCTAAGGACGGCGCCGGGGAGCTGTTTTTT. V and J are TRBV20-1 and TRBJ2-2; D is unclear. V lost 4 bases, J lost 6 bases, and 9 bases lay in between. In germline, CDR1 is DFQATT, CDR2 SNEGSKA (reference sequence). The CDR3 has 12 amino acids.

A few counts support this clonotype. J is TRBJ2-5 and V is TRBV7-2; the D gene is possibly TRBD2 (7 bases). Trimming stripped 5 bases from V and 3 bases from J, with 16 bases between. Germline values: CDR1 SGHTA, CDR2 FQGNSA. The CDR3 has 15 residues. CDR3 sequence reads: CASSARGLAEETQYF. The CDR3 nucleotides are TGTGCCAGCAGCGCACGGGGGCTAGCGGAAGAGACCCAGTACTTC.